This T cell receptor (beta chain) was captured in a study of CXCR3-negative and CXCR3-positive naive CD8 T cells. Overall study results and limits: In cryopreserved cells, CXCR3 expression partially decreased, and fresh PBMCs were used in most assays. TRB CDR3 properties were used to infer TCR strength, and surface CD5 was comparable between naive subsets.

Turning to this clonotype: Its antigen remains unknown.

5' RACE with UMI labels generated the TRB cDNA libraries. Each CDR3 protein gets one entry in TCRdb, which reprocessed the 5' RACE reads and gives no DNA. The listing records around 90,000 distinct CDR3 sequences. Every CD8+ subset sample held some 300,000 flow-sorted cells, done in triplicate. Definition of naive CD8+ T cells rested on a CD45RO-CCR7+CD27+CD95- profile. Sequencing was performed on naive CXCR3- CD8+ T cells from blood. Subset of the sample: CD45RO-CCR7+CD27+CD95- naive CD8+ T cells lacking CXCR3 (TNR3-). This receptor was obtained from a human donor in good health. Some clones in this sample may be carry-over from other donors' samples.

The CDR3 spells CSVWVFTEAFF. This chain connects TRBV29-1 to TRBJ1-1. Germline CDR1 SQVTM, CDR2 ANQGSEA. The CDR3 is made up of 11 amino acids.